The following is a TCR beta chain sequence with its context. TCRdb's copy holds only in-frame clones and misses some; the assay was immunoSEQ multiplex PCR. The repertoire holds 90,000 to 120,000 clones, with approximately 84% as singletons. Germline CDR1 is SNHLY and CDR2 is FYNNEI. The CDR3 totals 15 residues. The V and J ends lost 4 bases and 0 bases respectively, with 12 bases between them. These data belong to a study of blood T cell repertoires in COVID-19. This TCR came from a man aged 60 to 75 with acute or convalescent COVID-19. Specimen: peripheral blood. The chain combines TRBV2 with TRBJ1-2, with a tentative D call TRBD1 (5 bases). The CDR3: CASSVGGGANYGYTF. CDR3 sequence (DNA): TGTGCCAGCAGTGTGGGGGGGGGAGCTAACTATGGCTACACCTTC.